These 7 T cell receptor beta chains came from one sample sequenced in a study of T cell responses to AZD1222 COVID-19 vaccine. The method was immunoSEQ multiplex PCR; TCRdb's version includes in-frame clones alone and lacks a portion of them. The data show about 170,000 clones, over 90% seen once. The sequencing used peripheral blood, collected on day 0 of AZD1222 vaccination. All receptors come from an adult in good health.

The gene calls are TRBV5-6 and TRBJ2-2; D gene ambiguous. Germline V gene sequence: CDR1 SGHDT, CDR2 YYEEEE. The CDR3 length is 9 residues. The CDR3 DNA is TGTCGAGAGACCGGGGAGCTGTTTTTT. Its protein product is CRETGELFF.

This chain links TRBV10-2 with TRBJ1-3; 12 positions agree with TRBD1. This CDR3 has 17 residues. Germline V gene sequence: CDR1 WSHSY, CDR2 SAAADI. With V trimmed by 6 bases and J by 5 bases, 11 bases remained unmatched. CDR3 protein: CASRPGTGGDIRNTIYF. The CDR3 nucleotides are TGCGCCAGCAGGCCCGGGACAGGGGGCGATATACGAAACACCATATATTTT.

This clone came up once. The chain couples TRBV10-3 to TRBJ2-7, with unresolved D. With 3 bases removed from V and 0 bases from J, the gap between germline ends came to 3 bases. The CDR3 contains 12 residues. Germline V gene lookup returns CDR1 ENHRY and CDR2 SYGVKD. The CDR3 sequence: CAISENSYEQYF. CDR3 nucleotides: TGTGCCATCAGTGAAAACTCCTACGAGCAGTACTTC.

This chain connects TRBV15 to TRBJ2-1; a possible D gene is TRBD1 (6 bases). Trimming cost V 8 bases and J 6 bases, with 8 bases left between them. Germline values: CDR1 LNHNV, CDR2 YYDKDF (reference sequence). The CDR3 runs 11 residues. CDR3 residues: CATQGGNEQFF. The CDR3 DNA sequence: TGTGCCACCCAAGGGGGCAATGAGCAGTTCTTC.

This chain uses TRBV25-1 with TRBJ1-2, with D possibly matching TRBD1 (5 bases). This CDR3 has 16 amino acids. The V gene's germline CDR1 is MGHDK and CDR2 SYGVNS. V was shortened by 3 bases and J by 0 bases, with 14 bases between the two germline ends. The CDR3 is CASSEDIAYPNYGYTF. The CDR3 nucleotides are TGTGCCAGCAGTGAGGACATCGCCTACCCTAACTATGGCTACACCTTC.

The chain is built from TRBV6-5 and TRBJ2-2; 10 bases are shared with TRBD2. This CDR3 has 15 amino acids. With 7 bases clipped from V and 4 bases from J, the junction kept 6 bases outside the gene matches. Germline loops: CDR1 MNHEY, CDR2 SVGAGI. The CDR3 DNA is TGTGCCAGCATTTCAACTAGCGGGGTCACCGGGGAGCTGTTTTTT. Its protein product is CASISTSGVTGELFF.

The chain recombines TRBV4-1 with TRBJ1-1; D is unresolved. The V and J ends lost 0 bases and 10 bases respectively, with 6 bases between them. Germline CDR1 MGHRA, CDR2 YSYEKL. The CDR3 covers 11 residues. The CDR3 DNA sequence: TGCGCCAGCAGCCAAGACAGGAGAGCTTTCTTT. This translates into CASSQDRRAFF.